The TCR beta chain under discussion was sequenced for a study of blood T cell repertoires in COVID-19. About the study: The United States, Italy and Spain supplied acute and convalescent COVID-19 samples.

The length of the CDR3 is 15 residues. Germline CDR1 SGHAT, CDR2 FQNNGV. Unmatched junction bases numbered 4, after V lost 4 bases and J lost 2 bases. The authors' processing: Amplification with reference gene primers provided the estimates of nucleated cell counts. TCRdb keeps only in-frame clones here, not all; method: immunoSEQ multiplex PCR. V, J and clone size are those of that table, while D and trimming were read from the DNA. The sample lists 150,000 to 200,000 clones; around 86% were seen once. The sample was peripheral blood. This rearrangement joins TRBV11-2 to TRBJ2-7; 11 nucleotides line up with TRBD2. The sequence was obtained from a man aged 65-85 years who had recovered from COVID-19. The chain's CDR3 is CASSSPGLAAYEQYF. For the CDR3, the DNA is TGTGCCAGCAGCTCTCCGGGACTAGCGGCCTACGAGCAGTACTTC.